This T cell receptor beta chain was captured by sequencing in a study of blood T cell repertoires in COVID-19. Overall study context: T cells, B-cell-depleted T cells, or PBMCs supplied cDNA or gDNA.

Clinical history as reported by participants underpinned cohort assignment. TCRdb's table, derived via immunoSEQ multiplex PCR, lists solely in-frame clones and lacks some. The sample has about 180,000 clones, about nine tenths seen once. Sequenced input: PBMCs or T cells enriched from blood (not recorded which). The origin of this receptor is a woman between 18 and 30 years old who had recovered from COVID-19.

The DNA for the CDR3 is TGTGCCAGCAGCGGGACTAGCGGGAGAAGTGAGCAGTTCTTC. This gives the protein CASSGTSGRSEQFF. The chain is built from TRBV9 and TRBJ2-1; 13 bases are a match to TRBD2. Trimming cost V 3 bases and J 9 bases; bases outside gene matches: 3. The CDR3 runs to 14 residues. Looked up from germline, CDR1 is SGDLS and CDR2 is YYNGEE.